One and the same sample provided the 28 T cell receptor beta chains below, sequenced in a study of blood T cell repertoires in COVID-19. Measured with immunoSEQ multiplex PCR; TCRdb has only the in-frame clones, and not every one. Among around 150,000 clones listed, 80% were seen once. The sequenced sample consisted of peripheral blood. The receptor set was obtained from a woman aged 45-60 years with acute or convalescent COVID-19.

The chain couples TRBV2 to TRBJ1-3, with 7 bases lining up with TRBD1. V shed 4 bases, J shed 1 base, and the junction held 4 bases outside the gene matches. The length of the CDR3 is 15 residues. The germline CDR1 and CDR2 sequences are SNHLY and FYNNEI. The CDR3 protein is CASSGTGFSGNTIYF. As DNA, the CDR3 is TGTGCCAGCAGTGGGACAGGTTTTTCTGGAAACACCATATATTTT.

The chain recombines TRBV3-1 (or the pseudogene TRBV3-2) with TRBJ2-3; TRBD2 is a possible D gene (6 bases). V dropped 1 base and J dropped 0 bases, with 11 bases sitting between them. The CDR3 loop spans 16 amino acids. Germline loops: CDR1 LGHDT, CDR2 YNNKEL (reference sequence). This CDR3 is CASSQGAGLSTDTQYF. The CDR3 DNA follows: TGTGCCAGCAGCCAAGGTGCGGGGCTGAGCACAGATACGCAGTATTTT.

The DNA of the CDR3 is TGTGCCAGCAGCCCAGGGGGCGCTGAAGCTTTCTTT. Its protein product is CASSPGGAEAFF. The chain couples TRBV9 to TRBJ1-1; TRBD1 matches 8 bases. Germline V gives CDR1 SGDLS, CDR2 YYNGEE. V trimming: 4 bases; J trimming: 6 bases; junction bases outside the gene matches: 2. The CDR3 is made up of 12 amino acids.

Notes on this clone: Other DNA sequences within the sample encode an identical CDR3. The genes are TRBV3-1 (or the pseudogene TRBV3-2) and TRBJ1-5; no clear D. The germline gives CDR1 LGHDT, CDR2 YNNKEL (reference sequence). This CDR3 contains 13 residues. Trimming removed 0 bases from V and 4 bases from J, with 4 bases in between. The CDR3 reads CASSQDLNQPQHF. As DNA, the CDR3 is TGTGCCAGCAGCCAAGATCTGAATCAGCCCCAGCATTTT.

The genes are TRBV9 and TRBJ2-7; 7 bases agree with TRBD1. Trimming cost V 0 bases and J 10 bases; bases outside gene matches: 7. From germline, CDR1 is SGDLS and CDR2 YYNGEE. This CDR3 is built from 13 residues. The DNA for the CDR3 is TGTGCCAGCAGCGTAGGGGAACAGGGGCCCCAGTACTTC. This gives the protein CASSVGEQGPQYF.

The chain carries TRBV24-1 and TRBJ2-3; D not certain. Germline values: CDR1 KGHDR, CDR2 SFDVKD. The CDR3 consists of 14 residues. V was trimmed by 3 bases and J by 2 bases, leaving 8 bases between them. The CDR3 loop is CATSDPSLTDTQYF. Here the CDR3 DNA reads TGTGCCACCAGTGATCCCTCTCTCACAGATACGCAGTATTTT.

Worth noting for this clone: Other DNA sequences of this sample code for an identical CDR3. The rearrangement uses TRBV5-1 and TRBJ1-2; no firm D call. Between the trimmed V and J ends, which lost 1 base and 3 bases, there was a span of 7 bases. The CDR3 length is 13 residues. Germline V gives CDR1 SGHRS, CDR2 YFSETQ. CDR3 protein: CASSLSGDYGYTF. As DNA, the CDR3 is TGCGCCAGCAGCTTGTCCGGGGACTATGGCTACACCTTC.

V usage is TRBV7-6 and J usage is TRBJ1-1; maybe TRBD1 (6 bases). The germline gives CDR1 SGHVS, CDR2 FNYEAQ. The V end was cut by 4 bases, the J end by 5 bases, with 20 bases between. The CDR3 has 16 residues. CDR3 nucleotide sequence: TGTGCCAGCAGCTCCCCCGGGGCGGGGGCGGTGACTGAAGCTTTCTTT. Translation gives CASSSPGAGAVTEAFF.

Comment on this clone: The junction departs from the called germline gene at one end, perhaps through a read error. This sequence joins TRBV6-2 or TRBV6-3 and TRBJ2-3; TRBD2 agrees at 15 bases. Germline CDR1 MNHEY, CDR2 SVGEGT. This CDR3 region has 20 residues. The CDR3 DNA follows: TGTGCCAGCCGTTACCCCGGACTAGCGGGGGGGCAAGGAAGCACAGATACGCAGTATTTT. Protein: CASRYPGLAGGQGSTDTQYF.

The V call is TRBV4-3, the J call TRBJ1-6; 7 bases align to TRBD1. The V gene end was trimmed by 3 bases and the J gene end by 6 bases; junction bases not matched to a gene: 8. Germline V CDR1 and CDR2: LGHNA, YSLEER. This CDR3 is 16 amino acids long. CDR3 bases: TGCGCCAGCAGCCATTTCGGGGGACAGACTAATTCACCCCTCCACTTT. Its translation: CASSHFGGQTNSPLHF.

The rearrangement uses TRBV4-2 and TRBJ1-6; tentatively, D is TRBD1 (6 bases). V was cut by 0 bases and J by 9 bases, with 27 bases left in between. Looked up from germline, CDR1 is LGHNA and CDR2 is YNFKEQ. CDR3 length: 20 residues. The CDR3 protein is CASSQERGGGTGIVLSPLHF. CDR3 nucleotide sequence: TGTGCCAGCAGCCAAGAAAGGGGCGGGGGAACAGGGATCGTCCTTTCACCCCTCCACTTT.

The V call is TRBV6-5, the J call TRBJ1-1; 8 bases align to TRBD1. In germline, CDR1 is MNHEY, CDR2 SVGAGI. V was clipped by 6 bases and J by 12 bases; unmatched bases: 9. CDR3 size: 12 residues. This CDR3 is CASRFGTGQTFF. In nucleotides, the CDR3 is TGTGCCAGCAGGTTTGGGACAGGTCAGACTTTCTTT.

CDR3 sequence reads: CASSALTGVYGYTF. In DNA form, the CDR3 reads TGTGCCAGTAGTGCGCTGACAGGGGTCTATGGCTACACCTTC. The chain couples TRBV19 to TRBJ1-2; 8 positions match TRBD1. Germline CDR1 reads LNHDA; CDR2 reads SQIVND (reference sequence). The CDR3 consists of 14 residues. V trimming: 5 bases; J trimming: 4 bases; junction bases outside the gene matches: 6.

The CDR3 nucleotides read TGTGCCAGCAGGTTGGAGGAGGTCTACACCTTC. This gives the protein CASRLEEVYTF. The rearrangement links TRBV2 to TRBJ1-2; D remains unclear. Per the germline V gene, CDR1 is SNHLY and CDR2 is FYNNEI. The CDR3 has 11 amino acids. V was cut by 6 bases and J by 10 bases, with 12 bases left in between.

Written as DNA, the CDR3 is TGTGCCTCCCAGAGTGCGACTAGCACAGATACGCAGTATTTT. It codes for CASQSATSTDTQYF. J is TRBJ2-3 and V is TRBV25-1; D is unresolved. The CDR3 consists of 14 residues. Germline values: CDR1 MGHDK, CDR2 SYGVNS. Trimming cost V 11 bases and J 0 bases, with 15 bases left between them.

This clone has a single count. The V and J genes are TRBV5-1 and TRBJ1-1; TRBD1 agrees at 9 bases. The V segment lost 3 bases and the J segment 11 bases; nucleotides outside the gene matches: 8. Germline V lookup: CDR1 SGHRS, CDR2 YFSETQ. The length of the CDR3 is 13 residues. CDR3 coding DNA: TGCGCCAGCAGCTGGCGGGACAGGGATGAGGCTTTCTTT. Translation gives CASSWRDRDEAFF.

In DNA, the CDR3 is TGTGCCATCAGTGACGGACTAGCGGGGGGATACGAGACCCAGTACTTC. Translating it yields CAISDGLAGGYETQYF. V gene TRBV10-3 combines with J gene TRBJ2-5; 14 nucleotides line up with TRBD2. The germline V gene has CDR1 ENHRY and CDR2 SYGVKD. V shed 3 bases and J 5 bases; nucleotides not matched to a gene: 5. This CDR3 is 16 amino acids long.

The rearrangement joins TRBV6-2 or TRBV6-3 to TRBJ2-5, with D unresolved. The V and J ends lost 0 bases and 4 bases respectively, with 12 bases between them. This CDR3 has 15 residues. Germline assignment: CDR1 MNHEY and CDR2 SVGEGT. The CDR3 coding sequence is TGTGCCAGCAGTTACTCGAAGGCAGGCTCAGAGACCCAGTACTTC. Its protein product is CASSYSKAGSETQYF.

J is TRBJ1-2 and V is TRBV9; D not resolved. This CDR3 has 14 amino acids. Trimming took 0 bases from V and 8 from J, leaving 14 bases between them. Per germline, CDR1 SGDLS and CDR2 YYNGEE. The CDR3 nucleotides are TGTGCCAGCAGCGTAGAAAACCCTGCAGGCGGCTACACCTTC. Its protein product is CASSVENPAGGYTF.

The chain has TRBV6-5 and TRBJ1-2; tentatively, D is TRBD1 (5 bases). Germline V gives CDR1 MNHEY, CDR2 SVGAGI. The CDR3 length is 14 residues. Between the trimmed V and J ends, which lost 7 bases and 5 bases, there was a span of 17 bases. The CDR3 reads CASTGGSTIYGYTF. In nucleotides, the CDR3 is TGTGCCAGCACTGGGGGGAGTACCATTTATGGCTACACCTTC.

The table lists this clone with a few counts. The chain has TRBV19 and TRBJ1-5; TRBD1 agrees at 9 bases. The junction had 3 bases not matched to a gene; V was cut back by 7 bases and J by 2 bases. Germline V gene lookup returns CDR1 LNHDA and CDR2 SQIVND (reference sequence). The CDR3 length is 14 residues. In nucleotides, the CDR3 is TGTGCCAGTACCCGGACAGGGGGCAATCAGCCCCAGCATTTT. As protein: CASTRTGGNQPQHF. Full variable domain (rest looked up from reference TRBV19 and TRBJ1-5): DGGITQSPKYLFRKEGQNVTLSCEQNLNHDAMYWYRQDPGQGLRLIYYSQIVNDFQKGDIAEGYSVSREKKESFPLTVTSAQKNPTAFYLCASTRTGGNQPQHFGDGTRLSIL.

The V call is TRBV6-5, the J call TRBJ2-1; D is possibly TRBD2 (5 bases). Trimming took off 11 bases at V and 15 bases at J, with 17 bases between the two ends. Per germline, CDR1 MNHEY and CDR2 SVGAGI. This CDR3 spans 10 amino acids. As DNA, the CDR3 is TGTGCCCACCGAAGGGAGTTTTCGTTCTTC. It is translated as CAHRREFSFF.

Only a few counts were recorded for this clone. The chain recombines TRBV18 with TRBJ1-3, with D unresolved. CDR1 is KGHSH, CDR2 LQKENI, per germline. Trimming left V 0 bases short and J 3 bases short, with 9 bases between. This CDR3 contains 15 residues. This CDR3 reads CASSPPEGVGNTIYF. The CDR3 DNA reads TGTGCCAGCTCACCACCAGAGGGAGTTGGAAACACCATATATTTT.

The chain is built from TRBV7-3 and TRBJ2-7; a weak D match, TRBD2 (5 bases). The V end was cut by 0 bases, the J end by 3 bases, with 12 bases between. Per the germline V gene, CDR1 is SGHTA and CDR2 is FQGTGA. The CDR3 totals 15 residues. In DNA, the CDR3 is TGTGCCAGCAGCTTAACCGGGGAGACTGGCTACGAGCAGTACTTC. Translated, it gives CASSLTGETGYEQYF.

The J gene is TRBJ2-7, the V gene TRBV2; 9 nucleotides align to TRBD1. This CDR3 spans 14 amino acids. The J segment lost 5 bases and the V segment lost 3 bases, leaving 5 bases of the junction unmatched. The germline V gene has CDR1 SNHLY and CDR2 FYNNEI. CDR3 loop: CASSEQQGADEQYF. CDR3 nucleotides: TGTGCCAGCAGTGAGCAACAGGGGGCCGACGAGCAGTACTTC.

CDR3 loop: CASQGNTIYF. The CDR3 DNA reads as TGTGCCAGTCAAGGAAACACCATATATTTT. The rearrangement joins TRBV19 to TRBJ1-3; D gene unclear. From germline, CDR1 is LNHDA and CDR2 SQIVND (reference sequence). V was shortened by 8 bases and J by 4 bases, with 3 bases between the two germline ends. The CDR3 length is 10 residues. The variable domain in full, with the rest retrieved from reference TRBV19 and TRBJ1-3, is DGGITQSPKYLFRKEGQNVTLSCEQNLNHDAMYWYRQDPGQGLRLIYYSQIVNDFQKGDIAEGYSVSREKKESFPLTVTSAQKNPTAFYLCASQGNTIYFGEGSWLTVV.

The chain is built from TRBV9 and TRBJ1-3; 7 bases map to TRBD1. V shed 3 bases, J shed 0 bases, and the junction held 3 bases outside the gene matches. Germline values: CDR1 SGDLS, CDR2 YYNGEE. This CDR3 spans 15 amino acids. CDR3 region: CASSATGDSGNTIYF. The CDR3 DNA is TGTGCCAGCAGCGCAACAGGGGACTCTGGAAACACCATATATTTT.

The rearrangement uses TRBV2 and TRBJ2-5, with TRBD1 matching 8 bases. Germline CDR1 and CDR2: SNHLY and FYNNEI. Trimming removed 8 bases from V and 4 bases from J; junction bases left unmatched: 12. The CDR3 totals 15 residues. CDR3 DNA: TGTGCCAGCGGGAGAGGTCAGGGGGCACGAGAGACCCAGTACTTC. This gives the protein CASGRGQGARETQYF.